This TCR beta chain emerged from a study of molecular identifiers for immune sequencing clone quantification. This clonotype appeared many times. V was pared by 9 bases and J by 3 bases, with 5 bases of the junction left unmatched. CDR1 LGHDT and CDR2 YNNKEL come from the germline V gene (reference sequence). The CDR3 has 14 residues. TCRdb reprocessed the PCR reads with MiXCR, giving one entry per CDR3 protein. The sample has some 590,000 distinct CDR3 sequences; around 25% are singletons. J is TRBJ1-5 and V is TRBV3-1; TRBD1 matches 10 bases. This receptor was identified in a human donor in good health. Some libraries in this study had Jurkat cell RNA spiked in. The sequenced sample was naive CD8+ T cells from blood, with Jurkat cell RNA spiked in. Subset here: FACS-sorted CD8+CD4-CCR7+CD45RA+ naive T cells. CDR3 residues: CASSTGGFNQPQHF. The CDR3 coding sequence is TGTGCCAGTTCGACAGGGGGCTTCAATCAGCCCCAGCATTTT.